These 25 T cell receptor beta chains originate from one sample sequenced in a study of blood T cell repertoires in COVID-19 (dated by TCRdb to between 2020 and 2021). The library came from the immunoSEQ multiplex PCR assay. TCRdb carries this immuneACCESS record with in-frame sequences only. Its versions omit some clonotypes, under half of them owing to an unresolved V gene in the studies checked, with the rest unexplained. The sample table shows 200,000 to 250,000 clones, and roughly 80% are seen once. About 9.4% of the sample is held by the ten biggest clonotypes. Sequenced sample: peripheral blood. These receptors came from a woman older than 75 with acute or convalescent COVID-19.

The chain employs TRBV6-2 or TRBV6-3 and TRBJ2-7; 7 nucleotides align to TRBD2. The CDR3 extends over 16 amino acids. Germline V gene sequence: CDR1 MNHEY, CDR2 SVGEGT. Losses at the gene ends were 2 bases for V and 0 bases for J; bases not matched to a gene: 7. CDR3 coding DNA: TGTGCCAGCAGTTACCCCCTCCGGGGGGTCTCCTACGAGCAGTACTTC. It is translated as CASSYPLRGVSYEQYF.

Only a few counts were recorded for this clone. This rearrangement joins TRBV30 to TRBJ2-7; no definite D call. Germline V gene lookup returns CDR1 GTSNPN and CDR2 SVGIG (reference sequence). Trimming took off 1 base at V and 0 bases at J, with 7 bases between the two ends. The CDR3 has 13 residues. The CDR3 nucleotides read TGTGCCTGGAGTGAGTTCAGCTCCTACGAGCAGTACTTC. Residues: CAWSEFSSYEQYF.

The rearrangement links TRBV27 to TRBJ2-7; TRBD1 matches 7 bases. This CDR3 has 17 residues. The germline V gene has CDR1 MNHEY and CDR2 SMNVEV (reference sequence). V shed 6 bases, J shed 0 bases, and the junction held 14 bases outside the gene matches. In DNA form, the CDR3 reads TGTGCCAGCAGGCCCCTGGGACAGCAAATCTCCTCCTACGAGCAGTACTTC. Residues: CASRPLGQQISSYEQYF.

The chain combines TRBV2 with TRBJ2-5; tentatively, D is TRBD1 (6 bases). Trimming took 8 bases from V and 5 from J, leaving 18 bases between them. This CDR3 region has 14 residues. Germline lookup yields CDR1 SNHLY and CDR2 FYNNEI. The CDR3 region is CASGEQGRFETQYF. DNA for the CDR3: TGTGCCAGCGGGGAACAGGGACGTTTTGAGACCCAGTACTTC. Looking up the rest from reference TRBV2 and TRBJ2-5 gives the full variable domain: EPEVTQTPSHQVTQMGQEVILRCVPISNHLYFYWYRQILGQKVEFLVSFYNNEISEKSEIFDDQFSVERPDGSNFTLKIRSTKLEDSAMYFCASGEQGRFETQYFGPGTRLLVL.

This clone was detected a few times. The chain recombines TRBV4-3 with TRBJ2-3; TRBD2 aligns across 9 bases. The germline V gene encodes CDR1 LGHNA and CDR2 YSLEER. J was trimmed by 2 bases and V by 1 base; bases with no gene match: 10. The CDR3 totals 18 residues. The DNA of the CDR3 is TGCGCCAGCAGCCAAGGCCCTGGCGGGGGGGCCCTCACAGATACGCAGTATTTT. Protein: CASSQGPGGGALTDTQYF.

The chain employs TRBV6-6 and TRBJ2-1, with 12 positions matching TRBD2. V gave up 4 bases and J gave up 8 bases; unmatched junction bases: 9. Germline CDR1 is MNHNY and CDR2 is SVGAGI (reference sequence). This CDR3 region has 16 residues. The CDR3 is CASSSSPGLAGDEQFF. DNA of the CDR3: TGTGCCAGCAGTTCGTCCCCGGGACTAGCGGGCGATGAGCAGTTCTTC.

The genes are TRBV30 and TRBJ2-2, with TRBD1 matching over 8 bases. CDR3 length: 16 amino acids. Germline loops: CDR1 GTSNPN, CDR2 SVGIG (reference sequence). Trimming at V came to 2 bases and at J to 1 base, leaving 6 bases not matched to a gene. The CDR3 region is CAWSQTGTGNTGELFF. For the CDR3, the DNA is TGTGCCTGGAGTCAGACCGGGACAGGGAACACCGGGGAGCTGTTTTTT.

J is TRBJ1-6 and V is TRBV6-5; D uncertain. Trimming cost V 0 bases and J 7 bases, with 13 bases left between them. The CDR3 totals 16 residues. CDR1 and CDR2 from the germline V gene are MNHEY and SVGAGI. CDR3 region: CASSYSMGRGNSPLHF. For the CDR3, the DNA is TGTGCCAGCAGTTACTCGATGGGTCGGGGAAATTCACCCCTCCACTTT.

This rearrangement joins TRBV9 to TRBJ1-2; D might be TRBD1 (6 bases). The V and J ends lost 3 bases and 4 bases respectively, with 16 bases between them. Germline V lookup: CDR1 SGDLS, CDR2 YYNGEE. The CDR3 totals 15 residues. The CDR3 DNA sequence: TGTGCCAGCAGCGCAGCGGGACACTTCACCTATGGCTACACCTTC. Its protein is CASSAAGHFTYGYTF.

The chain has TRBV19 and TRBJ2-5, with D perhaps TRBD1 (5 bases). The CDR3 runs to 13 residues. CDR1 is LNHDA and CDR2 is SQIVND in the germline V gene (reference sequence). Trimming left V 6 bases short and J 4 bases short, with 12 bases between. CDR3 in DNA: TGTGCCAGTAGAGGCCCCCAGGGAGAGACCCAGTACTTC. This gives the protein CASRGPQGETQYF.

This chain links TRBV28 with TRBJ2-1; maybe TRBD2 (6 bases). Germline CDR1 is MDHEN and CDR2 is SYDVKM. The V end lost 2 bases, the J end lost 7 bases, and 12 bases lay between the germline ends. The CDR3 sequence is 14 residues long. The CDR3 sequence is CASSLQAGGNEQFF. CDR3 sequence (DNA): TGTGCCAGCAGTTTACAGGCAGGAGGGAATGAGCAGTTCTTC.

The chain recombines TRBV28 with TRBJ1-5, with D perhaps matching TRBD1 (5 bases). The CDR3 is 15 residues long. Germline V CDR1 and CDR2: MDHEN, SYDVKM. Between the trimmed V and J ends, which lost 5 bases and 4 bases, there was a span of 15 bases. In DNA, the CDR3 is TGTGCCAGCAGTCCAAGCAGGGTGGGTAATCAGCCCCAGCATTTT. Translation gives CASSPSRVGNQPQHF.

The chain employs TRBV29-1 and TRBJ2-7; D might be TRBD2 (6 bases). This CDR3 comprises 16 residues. Per germline, CDR1 SQVTM and CDR2 ANQGSEA. V gave up 6 bases and J gave up 3 bases, with 24 bases separating them. CDR3 nucleotide sequence: TGCAGCGTCGTGGGGCAGCGGGTCCTTTTAGGCTACGAGCAGTACTTC. It yields the protein CSVVGQRVLLGYEQYF.

This clone was seen just once. The chain employs TRBV11-2 and TRBJ1-2; 7 bases match TRBD1. The CDR3 is 15 amino acids. Trimming removed 5 bases from V and 7 bases from J; junction bases left unmatched: 13. The germline V gene has CDR1 SGHAT and CDR2 FQNNGV. CDR3 protein: CASSPDFDRAIGYTF. The CDR3 DNA is TGTGCCAGCAGCCCTGATTTTGACAGGGCTATTGGCTACACCTTC.

The genes are TRBV5-8 and TRBJ1-4, with TRBD1 matching over 10 bases. CDR1 is SGHTS, CDR2 YDEGEE, per germline. The CDR3 length is 20 residues. V lost 4 bases, J lost 3 bases, and 18 bases stayed unmatched. CDR3 protein: CASSGGQGTPDLLSNEKLFF. CDR3 DNA: TGTGCCAGCAGCGGGGGACAGGGGACGCCTGACCTCCTTTCTAATGAAAAACTGTTTTTT.

The chain employs TRBV11-2 and TRBJ2-7, with a possible D match to TRBD2 (6 bases). The CDR3 length is 14 residues. The germline V and J ends were trimmed by 5 bases and 6 bases, with 17 bases remaining between them. Germline values: CDR1 SGHAT, CDR2 FQNNGV. The CDR3 DNA reads as TGTGCCAGCAGCGCCCCGCCCACTAGCCTCGAGCAGTACTTC. Translated, it gives CASSAPPTSLEQYF.

V is TRBV6-5 and J is TRBJ2-5; 8 bases are a match to TRBD1. The germline V gene has CDR1 MNHEY and CDR2 SVGAGI. The CDR3 extends over 16 amino acids. Trimming cost V 0 bases and J 3 bases; bases outside gene matches: 6. In DNA form, the CDR3 reads TGTGCCAGCAGTTACTCGGCAGGGGGCCTCGAAGAGACCCAGTACTTC. It codes for CASSYSAGGLEETQYF.

Here the CDR3 reads CASSLVTGTGGKNIQYF. As DNA, the CDR3 is TGTGCCAGCAGCTTAGTGACAGGGACGGGTGGCAAAAACATTCAGTACTTC. The gene calls are TRBV11-2 and TRBJ2-4, with 7 bases aligning to TRBD1. The V gene's germline CDR1 is SGHAT and CDR2 FQNNGV. This CDR3 is 17 amino acids long. J gave up 3 bases and V 1 base, and 9 bases lay outside the gene matches.

V is TRBV24-1 and J is TRBJ2-5, with 8 bases fitting TRBD1. The CDR3 contains 16 residues. Germline V gene lookup returns CDR1 KGHDR and CDR2 SFDVKD. V dropped 6 bases and J dropped 3; count of bases not matched to a gene: 11. The CDR3 loop is CATSTGGRGREETQYF. As DNA, the CDR3 is TGTGCCACCAGTACTGGGGGCAGGGGGCGGGAAGAGACCCAGTACTTC.

This clone has just a few counts. The sample holds other DNA sequences that translate to the same CDR3. The gene calls are TRBV19 and TRBJ2-5; D may be TRBD1 (6 bases). The germline CDR1 and CDR2 sequences are LNHDA and SQIVND (reference sequence). V lost 3 bases to trimming and J lost 4 bases, with 9 bases between them. The CDR3 is 13 amino acids. The CDR3 sequence is CASSIGRGETQYF. CDR3 DNA sequence: TGTGCCAGTAGTATTGGCAGGGGAGAGACCCAGTACTTC.

This clone was seen many times. V gene TRBV7-2 combines with J gene TRBJ2-7; D remains unclear. CDR1 and CDR2 from the germline V gene are SGHTA and FQGNSA. V lost 0 bases and J lost 3, with 9 bases in between. This CDR3 comprises 14 residues. The CDR3 DNA sequence: TGTGCCAGCAGCTTAGCGGCACAGTTCTACGAGCAGTACTTC. The encoded protein is CASSLAAQFYEQYF. The full variable domain, with the rest looked up from reference TRBV7-2 and TRBJ2-7, is GAGVSQSPSNKVTEKGKDVELRCDPISGHTALYWYRQSLGQGLEFLIYFQGNSAPDKSGLPSDRFSAERTGGSVSTLTIQRTQQEDSAVYLCASSLAAQFYEQYFGPGTRLTVT.

A few counts support this clone. This chain links TRBV7-2 with TRBJ1-2; 7 bases fit TRBD1. The V segment lost 1 base and the J segment 8 bases; nucleotides outside the gene matches: 4. CDR1 is SGHTA and CDR2 is FQGNSA in the germline V gene. This CDR3 comprises 13 residues. CDR3: CASSLVGGEGYTF. Here the CDR3 DNA reads TGTGCCAGCAGCTTAGTAGGGGGCGAGGGCTACACCTTC.

V and J are TRBV29-1 and TRBJ1-5, with 8 positions matching TRBD1. Germline CDR1 SQVTM, CDR2 ANQGSEA. Germline trimming cut 7 bases from V and 2 bases from J; bases unmatched to any gene: 7. The CDR3 runs to 14 residues. The CDR3 region has the DNA TGCAGCGCTTGGACAGGGAATGGCAATCAGCCCCAGCATTTT. Its protein is CSAWTGNGNQPQHF.

Ten or more counts support this clone. This chain links TRBV7-3 with TRBJ1-2; 7 bases map to TRBD1. V trimming: 4 bases; J trimming: 4 bases; junction bases outside the gene matches: 12. The V gene's germline CDR1 is SGHTA and CDR2 FQGTGA. This CDR3 region has 16 residues. The CDR3 DNA follows: TGTGCCAGCAGCTCCGGACAGGCCCCCGATCCCTATGGCTACACCTTC. This sequence encodes CASSSGQAPDPYGYTF.

V is TRBV10-3 and J is TRBJ2-3; 8 bases line up with TRBD2. This CDR3 spans 15 amino acids. V shed 6 bases and J 2 bases; nucleotides not matched to a gene: 7. The germline V gene has CDR1 ENHRY and CDR2 SYGVKD. The CDR3 reads CAIRLAGGTTDTQYF. The CDR3 coding sequence is TGTGCCATCAGGTTGGCGGGGGGTACCACAGATACGCAGTATTTT.